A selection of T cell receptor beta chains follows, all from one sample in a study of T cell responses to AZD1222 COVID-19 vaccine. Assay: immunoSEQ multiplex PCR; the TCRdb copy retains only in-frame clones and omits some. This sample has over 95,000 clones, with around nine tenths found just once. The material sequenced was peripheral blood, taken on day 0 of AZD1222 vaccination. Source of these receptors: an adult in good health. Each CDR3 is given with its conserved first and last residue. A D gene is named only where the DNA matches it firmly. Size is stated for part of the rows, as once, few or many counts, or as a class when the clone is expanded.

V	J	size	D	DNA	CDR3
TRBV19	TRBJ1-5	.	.	TGTGCCAGTAGTTCAGAACCCCGGACCCAAGGTGGCAATCAGCCCCAGCATTTT	CASSSEPRTQGGNQPQHF
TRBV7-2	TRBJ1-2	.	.	TGTGCCAGCAGCTTAGTTCGGGGAGTTAACTATGGCTACACCTTC	CASSLVRGVNYGYTF
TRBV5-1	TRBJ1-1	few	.	TGCGCCAGCAGCCCCCGGGGCTTAGGCGCAGGAAACACTGAAGCTTTCTTT	CASSPRGLGAGNTEAFF
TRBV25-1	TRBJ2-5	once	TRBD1	TGTGCCAGCAGTGCCCCTAGGACAGGGGTTAAGGAGACCCAGTACTTC	CASSAPRTGVKETQYF
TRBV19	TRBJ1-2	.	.	TGTGCCAGTACCCAAGGACGGAGGGGGTATGGCTACACCTTC	CASTQGRRGYGYTF
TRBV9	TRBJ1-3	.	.	TGTGCCAGCAGCGTAAACTCCGGGTCTGGAAACACCATATATTTT	CASSVNSGSGNTIYF
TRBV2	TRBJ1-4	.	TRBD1	TGTGCCAGCCGCCCCACAGGGGATTCTAATGAAAAACTGTTTTTT	CASRPTGDSNEKLFF
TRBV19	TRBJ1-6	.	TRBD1	TGTGCCAGTAGGACCTCGGGACAGGGGAATTCACCCCCCCACTTT	CASRTSGQGNSPPHF
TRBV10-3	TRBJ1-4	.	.	TGTGCCATCAGTGAGTGGGAGCTGAGTAATGAAAAACTGTTTTTT	CAISEWELSNEKLFF
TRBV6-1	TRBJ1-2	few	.	TGTGCCAGCAGTGAAAGGTTAGGGCAGGGCTATGGCTACACCTTC	CASSERLGQGYGYTF
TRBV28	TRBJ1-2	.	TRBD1	TGTGCCAGCAGTTCCCGACAGGGGCGAAATTACTATGGCTACACCTTC	CASSSRQGRNYYGYTF
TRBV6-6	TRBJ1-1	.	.	TGTGCCAGCAAAGGATCGGGTGATCACACTGAAGCTTTCTTT	CASKGSGDHTEAFF
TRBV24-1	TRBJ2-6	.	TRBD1	TGTGCCACCAGTGGTCCGGGACAGGGAAAGTCTGGGGCCAACGTCCTGACTTTC	CATSGPGQGKSGANVLTF
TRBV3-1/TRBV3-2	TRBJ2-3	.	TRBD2	TGTGCCAGCAGCCCCCGGGTTAGCGGGAGGGCAGATACGCAGTATTTT	CASSPRVSGRADTQYF
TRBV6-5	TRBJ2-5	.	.	TGTGCCAGCAGCCTCCGGGACACCTCAAGGACCCAGTACTTC	CASSLRDTSRTQYF
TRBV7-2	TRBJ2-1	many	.	TGTGCCAGCAGCACGTCAGGTCAGTACTACAATGAGCAGTTCTTC	CASSTSGQYYNEQFF
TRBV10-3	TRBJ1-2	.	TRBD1	TGTGCCATCAGTGAGGACAGGGAAGGGTACGGCTACACCTTC	CAISEDREGYGYTF
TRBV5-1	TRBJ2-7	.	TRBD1	TGCGCCAGCAGTCCCACCGGGACAGGAGTTTTGGAGCAGTACTTC	CASSPTGTGVLEQYF
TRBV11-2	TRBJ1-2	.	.	TGTGCCAGCAGCAAAAACGGGGCAGCCATTAACTATGGCTACACCTTC	CASSKNGAAINYGYTF
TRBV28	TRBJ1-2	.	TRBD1	TGTGCCAGCAGTTACGGGACAGCTAACTATGGCTACACCTTC	CASSYGTANYGYTF
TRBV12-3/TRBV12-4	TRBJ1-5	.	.	TGTGCCAGCAGGGACGGGAATCAGCCCCAGCATTTT	CASRDGNQPQHF
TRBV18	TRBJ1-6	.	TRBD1	TGTGCCAGCTCACCAAGGCCTACGACAGGGGAAAATTCACCCCTCCACTTT	CASSPRPTTGENSPLHF
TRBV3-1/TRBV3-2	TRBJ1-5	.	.	TGTGCCAGCAGCCTGGACCGAACGGAGGGTCAGCCCCAGCATTTT	CASSLDRTEGQPQHF
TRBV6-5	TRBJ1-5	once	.	TGTGCCAGCAACGACCTCAAAGTGGGCAATCAGCCCCAGCATTTT	CASNDLKVGNQPQHF
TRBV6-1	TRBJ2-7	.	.	TGTGCCAGCAGTGGTAGAGCGTGGGAGCAGTACTTC	CASSGRAWEQYF